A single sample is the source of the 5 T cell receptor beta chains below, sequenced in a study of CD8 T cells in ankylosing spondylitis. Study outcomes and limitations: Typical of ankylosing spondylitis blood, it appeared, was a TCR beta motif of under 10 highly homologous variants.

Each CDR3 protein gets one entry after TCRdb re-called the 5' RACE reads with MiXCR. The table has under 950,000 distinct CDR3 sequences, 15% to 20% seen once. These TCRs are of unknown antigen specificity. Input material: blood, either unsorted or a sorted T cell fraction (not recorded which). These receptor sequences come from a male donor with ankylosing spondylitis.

The CDR3 loop reads CAWSAIDPYEQYF. CDR3 bases: TGTGCCTGGAGTGCCATAGACCCGTACGAGCAGTACTTC. The chain uses TRBV30 and TRBJ2-7; D call uncertain. Germline values: CDR1 GTSNPN, CDR2 SVGIG (reference sequence). The ends were cut back, 1 base at V and 4 bases at J, with 11 bases in the middle. The CDR3 runs to 13 residues. Looking up the rest from reference TRBV30 and TRBJ2-7 gives the full variable domain: SQTIHQWPATLVQPVGSPLSLECTVEGTSNPNLYWYRQAAGRGLQLLFYSVGIGQISSEVPQNLSASRPQDRQFILSSKKLLLSDSGFYLCAWSAIDPYEQYFGPGTRLTVT.

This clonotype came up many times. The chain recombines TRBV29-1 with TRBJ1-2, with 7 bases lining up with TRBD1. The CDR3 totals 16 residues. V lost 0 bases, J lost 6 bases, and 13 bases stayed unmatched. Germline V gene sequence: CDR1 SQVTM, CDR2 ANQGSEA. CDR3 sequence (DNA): TGCAGCGTTGAAGACTTACAGGGGTTAATGAGTGATGGCTACACCTTC. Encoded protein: CSVEDLQGLMSDGYTF.

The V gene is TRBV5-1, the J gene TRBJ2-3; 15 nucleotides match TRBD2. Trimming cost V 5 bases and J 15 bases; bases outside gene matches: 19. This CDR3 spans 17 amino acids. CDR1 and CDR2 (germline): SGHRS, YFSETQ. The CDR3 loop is CASSPRTSGGAGRYEYF. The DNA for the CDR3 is TGCGCCAGCAGTCCAAGGACTAGCGGGGGGGCCGGTAGATACGAATATTTT. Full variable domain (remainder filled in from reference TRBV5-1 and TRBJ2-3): KAGVTQTPRYLIKTRGQQVTLSCSPISGHRSVSWYQQTPGQGLQFLFEYFSETQRNKGNFPGRFSGRQFSNSRSEMNVSTLELGDSALYLCASSPRTSGGAGRYEYFGPGTRLTVL.

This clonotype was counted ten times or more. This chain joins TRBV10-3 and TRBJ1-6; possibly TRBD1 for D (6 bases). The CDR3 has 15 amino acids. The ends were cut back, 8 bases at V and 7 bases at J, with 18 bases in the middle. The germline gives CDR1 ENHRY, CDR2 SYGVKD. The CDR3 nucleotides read TGTGCCATCGGTGGGGGGCAGGGTGCCAATTCACCCCTCCACTTT. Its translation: CAIGGGQGANSPLHF.

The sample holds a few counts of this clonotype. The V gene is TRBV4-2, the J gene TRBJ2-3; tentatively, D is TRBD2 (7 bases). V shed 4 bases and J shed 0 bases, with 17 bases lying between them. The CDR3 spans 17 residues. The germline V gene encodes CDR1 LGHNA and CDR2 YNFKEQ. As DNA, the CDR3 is TGTGCCAGCAGCCCTTTGGGGGGGGGCCACAGCACAGATACGCAGTATTTT. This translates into CASSPLGGGHSTDTQYF.